In its sample, the clone carrying this T cell receptor beta chain was seen a few times. Sequenced by immunoSEQ multiplex PCR; TCRdb stores in-frame clones only, minus some. The sample lists 20,000 or so clones; around 80% were seen once. V shed 6 bases and J 5 bases; nucleotides not matched to a gene: 15. CDR1 and CDR2 from the germline V gene are MNHEY and SMNVEV (reference sequence). The CDR3 is 18 residues long. The data derive from a study of PD-1 blockade in classical Hodgkin lymphoma. As for time point: cycle 4 day 1 (C4D1), after five to seven weeks of nivolumab. Relapse after autologous stem cell transplantation occurred in every patient, and brentuximab vedotin exposure varied.

The material sequenced was peripheral blood mononuclear cells (PBMCs), taken before the fourth cycle of nivolumab. The clonotype was recovered from a human donor with classical Hodgkin lymphoma. The chain carries TRBV27 and TRBJ2-7; 14 bases match TRBD2. CDR3 protein: CASRGDGLAGGDVDEQYF. CDR3 nucleotides: TGTGCCAGCAGGGGTGATGGACTAGCGGGAGGAGATGTTGACGAGCAGTACTTC.